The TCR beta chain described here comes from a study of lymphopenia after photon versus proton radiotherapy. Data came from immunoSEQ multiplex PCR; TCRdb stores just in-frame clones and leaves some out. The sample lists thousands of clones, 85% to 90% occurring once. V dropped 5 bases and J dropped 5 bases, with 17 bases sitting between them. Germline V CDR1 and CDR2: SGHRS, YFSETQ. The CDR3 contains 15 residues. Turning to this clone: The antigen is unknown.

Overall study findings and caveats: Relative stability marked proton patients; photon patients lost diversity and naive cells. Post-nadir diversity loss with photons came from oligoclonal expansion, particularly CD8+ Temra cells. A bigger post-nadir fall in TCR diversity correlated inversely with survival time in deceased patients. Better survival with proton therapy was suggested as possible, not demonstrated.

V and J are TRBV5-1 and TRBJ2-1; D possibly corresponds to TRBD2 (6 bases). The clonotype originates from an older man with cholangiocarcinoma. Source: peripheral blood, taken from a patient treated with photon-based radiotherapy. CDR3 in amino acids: CASSYDRGSHNEQFF. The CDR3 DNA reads TGCGCCAGCAGTTACGACCGGGGGTCCCACAATGAGCAGTTCTTC. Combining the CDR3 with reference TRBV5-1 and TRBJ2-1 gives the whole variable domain KAGVTQTPRYLIKTRGQQVTLSCSPISGHRSVSWYQQTPGQGLQFLFEYFSETQRNKGNFPGRFSGRQFSNSRSEMNVSTLELGDSALYLCASSYDRGSHNEQFFGPGTRLTVL.